Described below is a single T cell receptor (beta chain) sequence and its context. Its antigen is currently not known. Within one base of it there is no much larger clone, and no base qualities were kept. Reading the germline V gene gives CDR1 LGHNA and CDR2 YNFKEQ. Taken from cysteine to phenylalanine, the CDR3 has 16 residues. Left in the record is the CDR3 DNA by itself, 48 bases read in frame from the first base. The junction carries 18 bases between V and J, which are trimmed by 3 bases and 4 bases respectively. This entry is derived from a study of cytomegalovirus exposure and HLA in healthy donors (dated by TCRdb to about 2017). Background on the whole study: According to an earlier analysis of around 600 of the donors, 150 million to 200 million T cells yielded 90 million to 130 million unique TCR beta sequences and approximately 300 Gb of sequence data. An early release that covered about 600 HLA-typed donors contained approximately 300 gigabases of sequencing data and tens of millions of unique TCR sequences. Among the roughly 390 genotyped donors, about 85% belonged to the genetic ancestry cluster associated with self-reported Caucasian donors. The study was designed to test whether signatures of past pathogen exposure could be identified by cataloging public T cell receptors. The study profiled the T cell repertoires of under 700 subjects by immunosequencing and related them to cytomegalovirus serostatus. In addition to the first cohort of 650 to 800 subjects, a separate validation cohort of about 120 different subjects was used. To predict cytomegalovirus infection status, the study combined high-throughput TCR immunosequencing, statistical association of individual TCRs with disease status, and machine learning. In a later analysis, previously published TCR beta repertoires from several hundred donors were re-analyzed and high-resolution HLA genotyping was added so that TCR occurrence patterns could be studied. Rather than drawing on any new phenotypic data, the later analysis identified candidate immune exposures from TCR beta sequences and the way those sequences occurred across donors. In an earlier analysis of 550 to 700 of the donors, high-throughput TCR beta sequencing was used to judge whether each TCR beta V gene segment behaved as functional or pseudogenic. Donor age, sex, ethnicity and CMV serostatus were compiled together with the repertoire data. A later genetic analysis used genome-wide SNP genotypes for about 55% of the 666 donors, treating that subset as a discovery cohort. All discovery cohort repertoires had been generated on a single sequencing platform. HLA typing included class I and class II loci at four-digit resolution. The number of typed donors differed by locus: roughly 629-630 for A, B, C, DRB1 and DQB1; some 540 for DQA1; roughly 600 for DPA1; and some 450 for DPB1. Four to six DR-DQ haplotypes were handled as single units for association and clustering, since linkage in the cohort was strong. Among 300 to 500 genotyped donors of the cohort, an average of about 220,000 unique TCR beta nucleotide sequences was sequenced per donor, of which 15% to 20% were non-productive.

The cohort comprised 670 or so healthy bone marrow donors. All cohort members were sampled while nominally healthy, although unrecorded immune exposures were likely present. The donor tested CMV seronegative, placing the donor among the 350 or so seronegative members of the cohort. Each donor provided a peripheral blood sample, and peripheral blood mononuclear cells were used for TCR beta sequencing. Genomic DNA extraction from the blood cell samples was performed with the Qiagen DNeasy Blood Extraction Kit. The library was made by the immunoSEQ multiplex PCR assay. The multiplex PCR relied on a mix of 60 forward primers for TCR Vbeta segments and 13 reverse primers for TCR Jbeta segments. A multiplex PCR assay on genomic DNA amplified the CDR3 region of rearranged TCR beta genes. Amplified TCR beta libraries were sequenced as 87-base-pair reads on the Illumina HiSeq System. As for the authors' bioinformatics: Across the 670 or so repertoires, a later analysis counted around 80 million unique TCR beta chains, 9.5 million to 12 million of which were shared by at least two donors. Raw reads were error-corrected and collapsed into unique sequences by a nearest-neighbor algorithm in which closely related sequences were merged to remove PCR and sequencing errors. V, D and J gene segments were assigned by aligning CDR3 sequences to IMGT reference sequences. For a sequence to be retained, at least a six-nucleotide match to both a V gene segment and a J gene segment was required. Rearrangements were classified as productive when the CDR3 lacked stop codons and remained in frame with V and J, and all other rearrangements were classified as non-productive. CDR3 was defined according to IMGT convention as the region running from the second conserved V-encoded cysteine to the conserved J-encoded phenylalanine. In an earlier analysis of 550 to 650 of the donors, sequences lacking an unambiguous match to a single V gene segment were excluded. In an earlier analysis of a few hundred of the donors, V segments were called functional above 56.7% productive rearrangements and were called segregating when the between-donor standard deviation exceeded 5%. A statistical classification framework was developed to diagnose cytomegalovirus status using the catalog of TCR beta chain sequences. V and J gene assignment, in a later analysis, came from comparing TCR nucleotide sequences with IMGT/GENE-DB human TR gene sequences. Using the TCRdist pipeline, a later analysis assigned CDR3 sequences along with most-parsimonious VDJ recombination scenarios. A later analysis defined each TCR beta chain by its CDR3 amino acid sequence plus V-gene family, and excluded reads lacking a unique V-gene family. To address suspected cross-contamination and a sequencing artifact, a later analysis removed 550 to 750 highly shared, low-generation-probability nucleotide sequences. In a later analysis, a clonal expansion index was calculated for each public chain from normalized within-repertoire ranks of inferred template counts. In a later analysis, generation probabilities were computed using a VDJ recombination model fitted to out-of-frame rearrangements, and the results were checked against IGoR. Hypergeometric tests were used in a later analysis to score TCR-TCR, TCR-HLA and TCR-CMV co-occurrence, with a repertoire-size bias correction applied to the TCR pairs. To estimate false discovery rates, a later analysis permuted the HLA or CMV assignments 20 times. A later analysis grouped co-occurring TCRs with DBSCAN, adding TCRdist sequence similarity when clustering within HLA-allele-positive subsets. For co-occurrence clustering, repertoires with fewer than 30,000 or more than 120,000 public chains were excluded, along with five or six repertoires with anomalous nucleotide sharing. Entries here come from immuneACCESS through TCRdb and include only in-frame sequences with V and J called. Some clones fail to appear in such tables; in the studies checked, an unresolved V gene covers under half of the shortfall, and the cause of the remainder is unknown. From that table come the V and J calls and clone size; the DNA was used to work out D and trimming. Recorded for this sample are 200,000 or so clones; 82% of them occurred a single time. The ten largest clones take up about 0.092% of the sample.

What the authors observed across the whole study: Linkage disequilibrium might explain the correlated functional status among segregating V segments, but an unknown experimental factor could not be ruled out. Because some donors lacked HLA typing at each locus, the association tests relied only on the typed subset. Strong co-occurrence of HLA alleles, especially DR and DQ, made assigning TCR associations to individual alleles difficult. A later genetic analysis associated a missense DCLRE1C variant with V-gene and J-gene trimming of TCR beta chains, and an independent cohort replicated the association. In the study, approximately 150 TCR beta chains were listed as associated with cytomegalovirus. In a later analysis, HLA-associated TCR beta chains showed more clonal expansion and lower generation probabilities than non-associated chains that were equally common. Three of the identified cytomegalovirus-associated TCR beta chains were confirmed in vitro to be specific for cytomegalovirus antigens. Because counts were too low, seventeen rarely observed V segments, including chromosome 9 orphons, were excluded from the earlier analysis of around 590 of the donors. The sequencing pipeline was judged likely to have produced a cluster of highly shared sequence variants as a technical artifact. Sequencing depth was assumed to be roughly uniform across donors in the presence/absence analyses, though that assumption may not hold. Cytomegalovirus status was reported to be diagnosed by the classifier with high specificity and sensitivity in both the original and validation cohorts. Immune exposure information for the cohort was limited to CMV serostatus. Across donors, most TCR sequences were observed very rarely, whereas some public TCRs were present in many individuals. A later genetic analysis reported fewer N-insertions in productive TCRs among donors in an Asian-associated ancestry cluster than the roughly 690-donor mean. The authors suggested that the approach could potentially be extended to other disease states and immunological phenotypes. A further reported finding was that TCR beta sequences accurately predicted the HLA-A and HLA-B alleles for most subjects in the first cohort. The 87-base-pair reads could not distinguish some IMGT-functional V segments, including TRBV6-2 and TRBV6-3, so those segments were excluded. According to a later analysis, most CMV-associated TCR beta chains appeared to be HLA-restricted, and the HLA associations seemed to be driven largely by CMV exposure. At a false discovery rate of 0.05, a later analysis linked under 20,000 TCR beta sequences to specific HLA alleles. According to a later analysis, TCR association rates differed among HLA loci, with DRB1 alleles showing the most associated TCRs and HLA-C alleles showing the fewest. In an earlier analysis of about 600 of the donors, most TCR beta V segments appeared in productive rearrangements about 87% or about 30% of the time, broadly matching IMGT annotations. A later analysis reported that several top co-occurrence clusters appeared linked to parvovirus B19, influenza, CMV and Epstein-Barr virus. This cohort had only TCR beta chains sequenced, and the lack of alpha or paired-chain data limited which features could be detected.

The sequence was collected from a boy aged 2 to 10 in good health and CMV-seronegative. The sample taken for sequencing was PBMCs. Recombination joined TRBV4-2 with TRBJ2-5; the D region possibly corresponds to TRBD1 (6 bases align). At the DNA level, the sequence is TGTGCCAGCAGCCATTCCCCCGCTCGAGGGGGAGAGACCCAGTACTTC. Translation gives CASSHSPARGGETQYF.